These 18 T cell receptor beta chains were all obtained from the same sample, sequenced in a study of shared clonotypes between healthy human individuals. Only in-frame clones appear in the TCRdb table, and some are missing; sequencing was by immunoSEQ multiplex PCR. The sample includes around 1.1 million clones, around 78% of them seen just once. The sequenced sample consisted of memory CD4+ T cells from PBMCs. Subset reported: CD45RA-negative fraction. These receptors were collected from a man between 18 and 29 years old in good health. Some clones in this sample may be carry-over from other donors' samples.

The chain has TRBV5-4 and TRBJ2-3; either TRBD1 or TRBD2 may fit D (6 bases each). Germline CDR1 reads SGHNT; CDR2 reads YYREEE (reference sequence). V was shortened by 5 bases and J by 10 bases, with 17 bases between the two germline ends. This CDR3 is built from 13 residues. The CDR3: CASSWGDTFAQYF. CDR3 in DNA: TGTGCCAGCAGTTGGGGGGACACGTTTGCGCAGTATTTT.

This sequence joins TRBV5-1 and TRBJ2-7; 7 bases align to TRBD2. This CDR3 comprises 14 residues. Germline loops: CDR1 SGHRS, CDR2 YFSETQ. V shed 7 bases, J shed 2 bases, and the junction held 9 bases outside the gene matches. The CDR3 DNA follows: TGCGCCAGCTTTCAGACCGGGACTACCTACGAGCAGTACTTC. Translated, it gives CASFQTGTTYEQYF.

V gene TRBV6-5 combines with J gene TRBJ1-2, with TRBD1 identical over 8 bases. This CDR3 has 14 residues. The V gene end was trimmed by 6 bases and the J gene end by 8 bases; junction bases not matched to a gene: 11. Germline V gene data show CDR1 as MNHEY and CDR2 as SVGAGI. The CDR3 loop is CASSPSRGRGGYTF. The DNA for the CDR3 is TGTGCCAGCAGCCCCTCCAGGGGGCGCGGAGGCTACACCTTC.

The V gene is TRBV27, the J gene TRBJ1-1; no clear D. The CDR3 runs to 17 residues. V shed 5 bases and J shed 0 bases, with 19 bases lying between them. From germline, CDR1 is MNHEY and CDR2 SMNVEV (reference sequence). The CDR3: CASSRTGSIIMNTEAFF. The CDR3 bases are TGTGCCAGCAGTAGGACGGGCTCCATAATCATGAACACTGAAGCTTTCTTT.

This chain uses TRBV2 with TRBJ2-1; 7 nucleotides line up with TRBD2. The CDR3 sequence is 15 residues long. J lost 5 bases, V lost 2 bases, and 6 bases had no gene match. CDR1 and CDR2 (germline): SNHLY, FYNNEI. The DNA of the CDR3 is TGTGCCAGCAGTGAACGTGGGAGGGCACACAATGAGCAGTTCTTC. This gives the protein CASSERGRAHNEQFF. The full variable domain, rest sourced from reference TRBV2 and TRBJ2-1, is EPEVTQTPSHQVTQMGQEVILRCVPISNHLYFYWYRQILGQKVEFLVSFYNNEISEKSEIFDDQFSVERPDGSNFTLKIRSTKLEDSAMYFCASSERGRAHNEQFFGPGTRLTVL.

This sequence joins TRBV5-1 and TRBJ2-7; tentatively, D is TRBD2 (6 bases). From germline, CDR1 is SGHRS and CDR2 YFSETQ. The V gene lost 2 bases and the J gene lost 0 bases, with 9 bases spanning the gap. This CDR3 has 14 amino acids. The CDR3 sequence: CASSFRGISYEQYF. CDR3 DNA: TGCGCCAGCAGCTTCCGCGGGATCTCCTACGAGCAGTACTTC.

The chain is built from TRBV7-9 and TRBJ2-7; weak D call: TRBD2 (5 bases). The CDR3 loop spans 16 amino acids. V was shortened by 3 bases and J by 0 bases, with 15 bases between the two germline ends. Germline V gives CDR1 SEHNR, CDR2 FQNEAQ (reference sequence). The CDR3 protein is CASSFSGPKGSYEQYF. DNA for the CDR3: TGTGCCAGCAGCTTCAGCGGACCTAAGGGCTCCTACGAGCAGTACTTC.

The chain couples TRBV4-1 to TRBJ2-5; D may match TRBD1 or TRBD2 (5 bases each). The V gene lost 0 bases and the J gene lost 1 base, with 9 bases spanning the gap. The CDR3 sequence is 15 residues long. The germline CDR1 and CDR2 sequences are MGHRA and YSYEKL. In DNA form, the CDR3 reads TGCGCCAGCAGCCAAGATCGAGGGACCCAAGAGACCCAGTACTTC. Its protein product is CASSQDRGTQETQYF.

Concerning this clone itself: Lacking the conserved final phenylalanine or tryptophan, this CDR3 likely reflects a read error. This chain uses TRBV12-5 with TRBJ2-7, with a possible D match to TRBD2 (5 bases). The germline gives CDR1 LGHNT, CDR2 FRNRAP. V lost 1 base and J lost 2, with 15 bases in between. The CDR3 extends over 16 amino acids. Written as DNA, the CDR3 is TGTGCTAGTGGTTTGGCCCTGAGCGGTGCCCCCTACGAGCAGTACCTC. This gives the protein CASGLALSGAPYEQYL.

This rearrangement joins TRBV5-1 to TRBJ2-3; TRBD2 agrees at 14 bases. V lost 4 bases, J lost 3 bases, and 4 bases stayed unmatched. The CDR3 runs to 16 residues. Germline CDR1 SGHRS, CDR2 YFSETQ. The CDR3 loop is CASSGTSGSLTDTQYF. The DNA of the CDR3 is TGCGCCAGCAGCGGGACTAGCGGGAGTCTGACAGATACGCAGTATTTT.

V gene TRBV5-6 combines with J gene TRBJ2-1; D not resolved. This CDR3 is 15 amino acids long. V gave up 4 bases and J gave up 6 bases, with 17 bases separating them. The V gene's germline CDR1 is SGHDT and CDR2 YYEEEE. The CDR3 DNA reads TGTGCCAGCAGCCCGCGTCCTCTAGTACCCAATGAGCAGTTCTTC. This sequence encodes CASSPRPLVPNEQFF.

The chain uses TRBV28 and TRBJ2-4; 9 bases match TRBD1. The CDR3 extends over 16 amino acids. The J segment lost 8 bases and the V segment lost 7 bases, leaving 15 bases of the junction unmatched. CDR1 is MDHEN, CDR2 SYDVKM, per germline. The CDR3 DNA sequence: TGTGCCAGCAACTCCCCCCCGGGACAGGGATCGGACATTCAGTACTTC. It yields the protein CASNSPPGQGSDIQYF. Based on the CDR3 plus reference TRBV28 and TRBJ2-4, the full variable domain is DVKVTQSSRYLVKRTGEKVFLECVQDMDHENMFWYRQDPGLGLRLIYFSYDVKMKEKGDIPEGYSVSREKKERFSLILESASTNQTSMYLCASNSPPGQGSDIQYFGAGTRLSVL.

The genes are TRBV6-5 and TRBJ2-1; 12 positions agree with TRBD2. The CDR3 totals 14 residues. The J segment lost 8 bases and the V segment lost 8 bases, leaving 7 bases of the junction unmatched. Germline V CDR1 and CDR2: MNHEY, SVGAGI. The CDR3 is CASGTSGRWDEQFF. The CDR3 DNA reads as TGTGCCAGCGGAACTAGCGGGAGGTGGGATGAGCAGTTCTTC.

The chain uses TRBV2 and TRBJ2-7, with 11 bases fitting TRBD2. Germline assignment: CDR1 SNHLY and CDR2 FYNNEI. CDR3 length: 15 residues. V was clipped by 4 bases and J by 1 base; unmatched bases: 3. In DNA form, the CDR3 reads TGTGCCAGCAGTGTGACTAGCGGGAAATCCTACGAGCAGTACTTC. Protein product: CASSVTSGKSYEQYF.

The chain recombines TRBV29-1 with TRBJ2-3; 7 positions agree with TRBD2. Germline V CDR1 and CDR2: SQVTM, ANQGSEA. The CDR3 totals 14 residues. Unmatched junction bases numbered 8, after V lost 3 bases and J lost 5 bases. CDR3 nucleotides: TGCAGCGTTGATGGTCGGGGCGGGAGAGATACGCAGTATTTT. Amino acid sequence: CSVDGRGGRDTQYF.

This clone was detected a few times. The CDR3 DNA reads as TGTGCCAGCAGCTTAGGTGTTTCTAGCGGGAGGTTCAACACCGGGGAGCTGTTTTTT. It yields the protein CASSLGVSSGRFNTGELFF. This chain uses TRBV7-6 with TRBJ2-2; 11 bases line up with TRBD2. V trimming: 1 base; J trimming: 2 bases; junction bases outside the gene matches: 9. The CDR3 contains 19 residues. From germline, CDR1 is SGHVS and CDR2 FNYEAQ.

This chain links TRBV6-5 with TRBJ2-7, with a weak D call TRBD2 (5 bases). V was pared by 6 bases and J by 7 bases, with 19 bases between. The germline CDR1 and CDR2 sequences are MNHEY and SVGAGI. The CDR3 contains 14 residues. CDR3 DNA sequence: TGTGCCAGCAGCTCGAAGGACTGGACTTGGGAGCAGTACTTC. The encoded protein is CASSSKDWTWEQYF.

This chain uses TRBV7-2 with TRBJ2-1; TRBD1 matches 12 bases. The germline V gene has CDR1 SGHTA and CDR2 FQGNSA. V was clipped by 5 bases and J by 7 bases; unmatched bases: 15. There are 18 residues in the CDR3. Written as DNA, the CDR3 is TGTGCCAGCAGCCCACAGGGGTGGGGACAGGGGGCAAAAAATGAGCAGTTCTTC. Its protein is CASSPQGWGQGAKNEQFF.